The present entry profiles one T cell receptor (beta chain) with its context. This CDR3 spans 17 amino acids. Losses at the gene ends were 3 bases for V and 0 bases for J; bases not matched to a gene: 10. Germline CDR1 and CDR2: GTSNPN and SVGIG (reference sequence). Authors' methods: Amplifying reference gene primers gave estimates of nucleated cell counts. Clones were read by immunoSEQ multiplex PCR, and TCRdb kept only the in-frame ones, dropping some. V, J and clone size are taken as reported in that table, and D and trimming were inferred from the DNA itself. The sample lists more than 200,000 clones; 70% to 85% were seen once. This sample is drawn from a study of blood T cell repertoires in COVID-19. About the research overall: Donors in the United States, Italy and Spain gave samples during acute or convalescent COVID-19. T cells, B-cell-depleted T cells, or PBMCs supplied cDNA or gDNA.

This sequence joins TRBV30 and TRBJ1-4; 7 bases map to TRBD1. The receptor was derived from a man older than 75 with acute or convalescent COVID-19. The sequenced sample was peripheral blood. The CDR3 spells CAWRPHRGFATNEKLFF. For the CDR3, the DNA is TGTGCCTGGAGACCCCACAGGGGTTTTGCAACTAATGAAAAACTGTTTTTT.